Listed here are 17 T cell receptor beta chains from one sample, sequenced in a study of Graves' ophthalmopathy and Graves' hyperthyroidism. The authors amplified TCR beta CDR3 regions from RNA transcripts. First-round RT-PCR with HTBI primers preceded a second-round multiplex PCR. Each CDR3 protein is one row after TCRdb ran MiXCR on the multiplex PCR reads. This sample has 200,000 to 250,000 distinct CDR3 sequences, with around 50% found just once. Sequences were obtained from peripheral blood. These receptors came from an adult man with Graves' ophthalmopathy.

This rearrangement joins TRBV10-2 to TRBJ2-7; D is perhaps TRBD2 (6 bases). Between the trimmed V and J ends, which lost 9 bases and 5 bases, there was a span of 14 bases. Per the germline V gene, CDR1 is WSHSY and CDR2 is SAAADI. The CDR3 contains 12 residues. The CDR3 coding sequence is TGCGCCAGTACTCACGGGAGAAACGAGCAGTACTTC. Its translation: CASTHGRNEQYF.

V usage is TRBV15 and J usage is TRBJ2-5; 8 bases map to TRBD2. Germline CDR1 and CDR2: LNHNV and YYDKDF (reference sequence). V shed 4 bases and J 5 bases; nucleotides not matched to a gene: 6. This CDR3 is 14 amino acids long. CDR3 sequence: CATSIGGARETQYF. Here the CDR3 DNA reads TGTGCCACCAGCATCGGGGGGGCCCGGGAGACCCAGTACTTC.

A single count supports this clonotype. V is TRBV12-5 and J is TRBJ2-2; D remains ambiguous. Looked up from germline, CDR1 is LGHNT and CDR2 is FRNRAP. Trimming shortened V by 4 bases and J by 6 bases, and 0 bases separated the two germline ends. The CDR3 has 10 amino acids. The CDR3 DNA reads TGTGCTAGTGGTTCCGGGGAGCTGTTTTTT. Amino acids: CASGSGELFF.

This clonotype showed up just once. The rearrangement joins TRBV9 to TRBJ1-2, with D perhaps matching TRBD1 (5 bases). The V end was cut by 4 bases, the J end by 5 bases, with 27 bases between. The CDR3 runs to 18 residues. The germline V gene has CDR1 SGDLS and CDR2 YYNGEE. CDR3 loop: CASSLEGWGVGGSYGYTF. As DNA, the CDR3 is TGTGCCAGCAGCCTGGAGGGTTGGGGGGTGGGTGGATCTTATGGCTACACCTTC.

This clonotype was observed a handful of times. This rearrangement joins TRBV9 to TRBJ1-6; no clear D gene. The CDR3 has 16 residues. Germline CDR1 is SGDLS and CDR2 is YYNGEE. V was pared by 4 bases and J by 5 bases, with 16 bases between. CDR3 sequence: CASSQPGGYDNSPLHF. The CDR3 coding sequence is TGTGCCAGCAGCCAACCCGGTGGATACGATAATTCACCCCTCCACTTT.

The CDR3 spells CASSLSTPAYNQPQHF. The CDR3, as DNA: TGTGCCAGCAGCTTATCGACGCCAGCCTACAATCAGCCCCAGCATTTT. This chain links TRBV9 with TRBJ1-5; D call uncertain. V lost 4 bases and J lost 3, with 17 bases in between. Germline-derived CDR1 and CDR2 are SGDLS and YYNGEE. CDR3 size: 16 residues.

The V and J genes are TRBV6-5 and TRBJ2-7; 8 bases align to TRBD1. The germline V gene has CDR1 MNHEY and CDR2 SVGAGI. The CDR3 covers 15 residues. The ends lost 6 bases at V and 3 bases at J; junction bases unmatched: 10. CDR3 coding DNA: TGTGCCAGCAGCCCGGACAGGGCTATGTACTACGAGCAGTACTTC. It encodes CASSPDRAMYYEQYF.

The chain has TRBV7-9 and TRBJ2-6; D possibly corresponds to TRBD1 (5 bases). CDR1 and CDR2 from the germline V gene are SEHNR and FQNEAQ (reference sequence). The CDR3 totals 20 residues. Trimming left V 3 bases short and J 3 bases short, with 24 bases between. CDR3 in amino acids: CASSFGNSGKALYGANVLTF. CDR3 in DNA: TGTGCCAGCAGCTTTGGAAATTCAGGGAAAGCGCTTTATGGGGCCAACGTCCTGACTTTC.

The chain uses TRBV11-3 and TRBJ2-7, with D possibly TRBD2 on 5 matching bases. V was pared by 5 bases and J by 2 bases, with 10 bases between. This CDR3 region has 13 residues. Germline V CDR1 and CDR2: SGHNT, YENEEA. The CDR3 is CASSGGRTYEQYF. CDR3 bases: TGTGCCAGCAGCGGAGGCCGAACCTACGAGCAGTACTTC. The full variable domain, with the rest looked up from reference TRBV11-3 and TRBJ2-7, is EAGVVQSPRYKIIEKKQPVAFWCNPISGHNTLYWYLQNLGQGPELLIRYENEEAVDDSQLPKDRFSAERLKGVDSTLKIQPAELGDSAVYLCASSGGRTYEQYFGPGTRLTVT.

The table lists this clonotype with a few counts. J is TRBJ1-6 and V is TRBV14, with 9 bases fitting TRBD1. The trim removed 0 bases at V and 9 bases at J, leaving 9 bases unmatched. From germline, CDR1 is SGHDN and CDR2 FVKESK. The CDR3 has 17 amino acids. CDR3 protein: CASSQDRNRGLVSPLHF. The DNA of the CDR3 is TGTGCCAGCAGCCAAGATAGGAACAGGGGGCTAGTTTCACCCCTCCACTTT.

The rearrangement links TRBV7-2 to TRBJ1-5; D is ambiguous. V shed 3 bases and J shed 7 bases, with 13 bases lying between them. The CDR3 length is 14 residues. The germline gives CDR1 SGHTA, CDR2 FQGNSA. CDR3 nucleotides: TGTGCCAGCAGCTTTCGGGGAGAGAGCCAGCCCCAGCATTTT. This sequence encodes CASSFRGESQPQHF.

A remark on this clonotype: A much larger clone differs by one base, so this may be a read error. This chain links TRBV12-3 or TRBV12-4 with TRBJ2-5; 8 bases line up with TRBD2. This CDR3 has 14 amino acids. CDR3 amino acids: CASSPGLAGETQHF. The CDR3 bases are TGTGCCAGCAGCCCCGGACTAGCTGGCGAGACCCAGCACTTC.

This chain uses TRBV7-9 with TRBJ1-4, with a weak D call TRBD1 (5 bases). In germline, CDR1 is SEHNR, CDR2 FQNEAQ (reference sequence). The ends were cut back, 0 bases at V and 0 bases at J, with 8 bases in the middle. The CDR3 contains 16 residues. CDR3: CASSLAGATTNEKLFF. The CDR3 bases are TGTGCCAGCAGCTTAGCAGGGGCCACAACTAATGAAAAACTGTTTTTT.

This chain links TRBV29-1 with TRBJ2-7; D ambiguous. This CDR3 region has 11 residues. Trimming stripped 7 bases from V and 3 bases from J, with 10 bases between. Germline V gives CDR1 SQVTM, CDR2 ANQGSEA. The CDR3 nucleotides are TGCAGCGCCCAGGTTTACTACGAGCAGTACTTC. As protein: CSAQVYYEQYF.

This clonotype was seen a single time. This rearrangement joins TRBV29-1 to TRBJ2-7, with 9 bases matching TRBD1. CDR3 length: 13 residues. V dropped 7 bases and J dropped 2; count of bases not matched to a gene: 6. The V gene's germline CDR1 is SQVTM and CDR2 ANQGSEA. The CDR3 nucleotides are TGCAGCGCAACCGGGACAGGGACCTACGAGCAGTACTTC. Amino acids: CSATGTGTYEQYF.

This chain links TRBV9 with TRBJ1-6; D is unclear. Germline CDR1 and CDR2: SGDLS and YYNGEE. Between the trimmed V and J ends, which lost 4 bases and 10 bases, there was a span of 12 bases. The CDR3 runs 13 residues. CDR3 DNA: TGTGCCAGCAGCCCGGATCGACGATCACCCCTCCACTTT. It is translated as CASSPDRRSPLHF. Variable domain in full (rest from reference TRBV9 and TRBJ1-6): DSGVTQTPKHLITATGQRVTLRCSPRSGDLSVYWYQQSLDQGLQFLIQYYNGEERAKGNILERFSAQQFPDLHSELNLSSLELGDSALYFCASSPDRRSPLHFGNGTRLTVT.

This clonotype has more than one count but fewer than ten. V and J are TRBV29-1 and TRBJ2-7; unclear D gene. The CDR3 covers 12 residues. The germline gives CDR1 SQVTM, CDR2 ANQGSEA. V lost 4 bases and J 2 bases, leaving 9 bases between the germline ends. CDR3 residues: CSVGGGAYEQYF. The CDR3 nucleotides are TGCAGCGTTGGAGGCGGCGCCTACGAGCAGTACTTC.